Here is one T cell receptor (beta chain) with its context. Antigen: not known. The data are from a study of shared clonotypes between healthy human individuals. CD45RO-negative cells were positively selected for CCR7, leaving out terminally differentiated effector memory CD45RA+ cells. Measured with immunoSEQ multiplex PCR; TCRdb has only the in-frame clones, and not every one. The sample lists hundreds of thousands of clones; around 90% were seen once. Study-wide findings and caveats: Clonotypes shared by all four sorted-subset donors had higher generation probabilities than non-shared clonotypes. Estimated clonotype richness was generally higher in naive than memory subsets. Rarefaction gave evidence that sorted-subset sequencing remained incomplete despite large depth. Sampling included only blood; tissue repertoires likely differ.

The origin of this receptor is a man in his thirties or forties in good health. The sequenced sample consisted of naive CD8+ T cells sorted from blood.

CDR3 nucleotides: TGTGCCAGCAGCTCCCCACTAGCGGGAGAAGACTACGAGCAGTACTTC. Translating gives CASSSPLAGEDYEQYF. The chain uses TRBV28 and TRBJ2-7; TRBD2 aligns across 11 bases. The CDR3 is 16 amino acids. CDR1 is MDHEN, CDR2 SYDVKM, per germline. The V and J ends lost 6 bases and 3 bases, in that order; junction bases with no gene match: 10.